These T cell receptor beta chains were read from a single sample in a study of multiple sclerosis patients with progressive multifocal leukoencephalopathy. The protocol was immunoSEQ multiplex PCR, while the TCRdb copy is restricted to in-frame clones and leaves out a portion. The sample lists under 35,000 clones, 80% to 95% seen once, with 1.9% in the top ten. The sequenced material came from PBMCs. The receptors were gathered from a man in his thirties or forties with multiple sclerosis. The CDR3 runs from the conserved cysteine through the conserved F or W. Fields, in order: D gene, J gene, clone size, V gene, CDR3 DNA, CDR3 protein. D genes are given only for firm matches. Clone size is given for some rows only: seen once, a few or many times, or a class if the clone is expanded.

D gene: NA
J gene: TRBJ1-1
clone size: NA
V gene: TRBV7-2
CDR3 DNA: TGTGCCAGCAGCTTAGTAGGGGCTTTGAACACTGAAGCTTTCTTT
CDR3 protein: CASSLVGALNTEAFF

D gene: NA
J gene: TRBJ1-2
clone size: NA
V gene: TRBV4-3
CDR3 DNA: TGCGCCAGCAGCCAAGATAGGGCTTCTAACGGGGGCTATACCTTC
CDR3 protein: CASSQDRASNGGYTF

D gene: NA
J gene: TRBJ1-1
clone size: once
V gene: TRBV30
CDR3 DNA: TGTGCCTGGAGTCCGGGTGGCACTGAAGCTTTCTTT
CDR3 protein: CAWSPGGTEAFF

D gene: TRBD2
J gene: TRBJ2-7
clone size: NA
V gene: TRBV4-1
CDR3 DNA: TGCGCCAGCAGCCAAGATGTAGGGACTAGCGGGACCTACGAGCAGTACTTC
CDR3 protein: CASSQDVGTSGTYEQYF

D gene: NA
J gene: TRBJ1-1
clone size: NA
V gene: TRBV7-2
CDR3 DNA: TGTGCCAGCAGCTTACGTCAAACAGGGATCATGGCTTTCTTT
CDR3 protein: CASSLRQTGIMAFF

D gene: NA
J gene: TRBJ1-2
clone size: NA
V gene: TRBV4-3
CDR3 DNA: TGCGCCAGCAGCCCTCAACGGGGAGACTATGGCTACACCTTC
CDR3 protein: CASSPQRGDYGYTF

D gene: NA
J gene: TRBJ1-1
clone size: NA
V gene: TRBV7-9
CDR3 DNA: TGTGCCAGCAGCCCCAGGGTTGGGAACACTGAAGCTTTCTTT
CDR3 protein: CASSPRVGNTEAFF

D gene: NA
J gene: TRBJ2-7
clone size: NA
V gene: TRBV6-6
CDR3 DNA: TGTGCCAGCAGTTCGCGGGACAAATCCTACGAGCAGTACTTC
CDR3 protein: CASSSRDKSYEQYF

D gene: NA
J gene: TRBJ2-1
clone size: NA
V gene: TRBV5-1
CDR3 DNA: TGCGCCAGCAAACACGGGGAACACGTGAATGAGCAGTTCTTC
CDR3 protein: CASKHGEHVNEQFF

D gene: NA
J gene: TRBJ2-7
clone size: NA
V gene: TRBV6-6
CDR3 DNA: TGTGCCAGCAGTTACACCACCGCCGAGCAGTACTTC
CDR3 protein: CASSYTTAEQYF

D gene: NA
J gene: TRBJ1-2
clone size: NA
V gene: TRBV25-1
CDR3 DNA: TGTGCCAGCAGTGAATTGGGGAACAAAACCTTC
CDR3 protein: CASSELGNKTF

D gene: NA
J gene: TRBJ1-1
clone size: few
V gene: TRBV6-1
CDR3 DNA: TGTGCCAGCAGTGAAGTCCCCCGGACGTTGAACACTGAAGCTTTCTTT
CDR3 protein: CASSEVPRTLNTEAFF

D gene: TRBD1
J gene: TRBJ2-2
clone size: NA
V gene: TRBV4-3
CDR3 DNA: TGCGCCAGCAGCCAAGATGGCGGCAGGGGGCCCGGGGAGCTGTTTTTT
CDR3 protein: CASSQDGGRGPGELFF

D gene: NA
J gene: TRBJ2-7
clone size: NA
V gene: TRBV30
CDR3 DNA: TGTGCCTGGGGGCATGAAGGTTGGGAGCAGTACTTC
CDR3 protein: CAWGHEGWEQYF

D gene: NA
J gene: TRBJ1-4
clone size: NA
V gene: TRBV6-1
CDR3 DNA: TGTGCCAGCAAGGGAGGGTATGAAAAACTGTTTTTT
CDR3 protein: CASKGGYEKLFF

D gene: NA
J gene: TRBJ1-1
clone size: NA
V gene: TRBV28
CDR3 DNA: TGTGCCAGCAGTTTGGGGGGTTCGTACACTGAAGCTTTCTTT
CDR3 protein: CASSLGGSYTEAFF

D gene: NA
J gene: TRBJ1-2
clone size: NA
V gene: TRBV10-2
CDR3 DNA: TGCGCCAGCAGTGATTACGACAGGAGTTATGGCTACACCTTC
CDR3 protein: CASSDYDRSYGYTF

D gene: NA
J gene: TRBJ2-5
clone size: NA
V gene: TRBV7-6
CDR3 DNA: TGTGCCAGCAGCTTAGCGCTCAGGCATAACCAAGAGACCCAGTACTTC
CDR3 protein: CASSLALRHNQETQYF

D gene: NA
J gene: TRBJ2-5
clone size: NA
V gene: TRBV2
CDR3 DNA: TGTGCCAGCAGCCCTGGACCTCAAGAGACCCAGTACTTC
CDR3 protein: CASSPGPQETQYF

D gene: NA
J gene: TRBJ1-2
clone size: NA
V gene: TRBV7-2
CDR3 DNA: TGTGCCAGCAGCCCAGATGGGGGGGTCCTCTATGGCTACACCTTC
CDR3 protein: CASSPDGGVLYGYTF

D gene: NA
J gene: TRBJ2-5
clone size: NA
V gene: TRBV9
CDR3 DNA: TGTGCCAGCAGCGTAGCCGGACGGCCACAAGAGACCCAGTACTTC
CDR3 protein: CASSVAGRPQETQYF

D gene: NA
J gene: TRBJ1-4
clone size: NA
V gene: TRBV7-9
CDR3 DNA: TGTGCCAGCAGCTCGCTCCGGGGGAATGAAAAACTGTTTTTT
CDR3 protein: CASSSLRGNEKLFF

D gene: NA
J gene: TRBJ2-7
clone size: NA
V gene: TRBV5-1
CDR3 DNA: TGCGCCAGCAGCCACCATCAGGCTGTCTCAGGGGACGAGCAGTACTTC
CDR3 protein: CASSHHQAVSGDEQYF

D gene: NA
J gene: TRBJ2-1
clone size: NA
V gene: TRBV6-6
CDR3 DNA: TGTGCCAGCAGCAGCGACAGGGCGGGAGATGAGCAGTTCTTC
CDR3 protein: CASSSDRAGDEQFF

D gene: NA
J gene: TRBJ2-3
clone size: NA
V gene: TRBV21-1
CDR3 DNA: TGTGCCAGCTGGCTTCATACGCAGTATTTT
CDR3 protein: CASWLHTQYF

D gene: TRBD2
J gene: TRBJ2-1
clone size: NA
V gene: TRBV4-1
CDR3 DNA: TGCGCCAGCAGCCTCCGGAGTAGCGGGAGGAGCTCCTACAATGAGCAGTTCTTC
CDR3 protein: CASSLRSSGRSSYNEQFF

D gene: TRBD2
J gene: TRBJ2-5
clone size: NA
V gene: TRBV10-3
CDR3 DNA: TGTGCCATCAGTTCCGGGACTAGCGGGAGAGGGCAAGAGACCCAGTACTTC
CDR3 protein: CAISSGTSGRGQETQYF

D gene: TRBD2
J gene: TRBJ2-7
clone size: NA
V gene: TRBV5-1
CDR3 DNA: TGCGCCAGCAGCTTGGGTACGGGAGGGGGTTACGAGCAGTACTTC
CDR3 protein: CASSLGTGGGYEQYF

D gene: NA
J gene: TRBJ2-3
clone size: NA
V gene: TRBV14
CDR3 DNA: TGTGCCAGCAGCCCTTGGGGCATCGGCACAGATACGCAGTATTTT
CDR3 protein: CASSPWGIGTDTQYF

D gene: NA
J gene: TRBJ2-1
clone size: once
V gene: TRBV30
CDR3 DNA: TGTGCCTGGTCGACTGGGGTCAATGAGCAGTTCTTC
CDR3 protein: CAWSTGVNEQFF

D gene: NA
J gene: TRBJ1-2
clone size: few
V gene: TRBV7-9
CDR3 DNA: TGTGCCAGCAGCGTAAGGGTTACAGGAAAAACTCATGGCTACACCTTC
CDR3 protein: CASSVRVTGKTHGYTF

D gene: NA
J gene: TRBJ1-1
clone size: NA
V gene: TRBV6-1
CDR3 DNA: TGTGCCAGCAGTGGCACCTTAAACACTGAAGCTTTCTTT
CDR3 protein: CASSGTLNTEAFF

D gene: NA
J gene: TRBJ1-5
clone size: NA
V gene: TRBV6-1
CDR3 DNA: TGTGCCAGCAAGACAGGAGGGAGGCAGCCCCAGCATTTT
CDR3 protein: CASKTGGRQPQHF

D gene: NA
J gene: TRBJ2-1
clone size: NA
V gene: TRBV19
CDR3 DNA: TGTGCCAGTAGTATGAGATGGGCCACTACCGAGCAGTTCTTC
CDR3 protein: CASSMRWATTEQFF

D gene: NA
J gene: TRBJ1-2
clone size: NA
V gene: TRBV19
CDR3 DNA: TGTGCCAGTAGTACCCGGACCGGCCTGGGGTATGGCTACACCTTC
CDR3 protein: CASSTRTGLGYGYTF

D gene: NA
J gene: TRBJ2-5
clone size: few
V gene: TRBV7-9
CDR3 DNA: TGTGCCATAGACCCAGGGATCCAAGAGACCCAGTACTTC
CDR3 protein: CAIDPGIQETQYF

D gene: TRBD2
J gene: TRBJ2-1
clone size: NA
V gene: TRBV19
CDR3 DNA: TGTGCCAGTAGCGAACTAGCGGGCGGTCGGAGTGAGCAGTTCTTC
CDR3 protein: CASSELAGGRSEQFF

D gene: NA
J gene: TRBJ2-2
clone size: NA
V gene: TRBV5-1
CDR3 DNA: TGCGCCAGCAGCTTCCCGGACCTCCTCGGGGAGCTGTTTTTT
CDR3 protein: CASSFPDLLGELFF

D gene: NA
J gene: TRBJ1-5
clone size: NA
V gene: TRBV19
CDR3 DNA: TGTGCCAGTAGTATAACGGGCTATAGCAATCAGCCCCAGCATTTT
CDR3 protein: CASSITGYSNQPQHF

D gene: NA
J gene: TRBJ2-7
clone size: NA
V gene: TRBV6-5
CDR3 DNA: TGTGCCACCTCCTCAAAACTAGGCTACGAGCAGTACTTC
CDR3 protein: CATSSKLGYEQYF

D gene: NA
J gene: TRBJ2-2
clone size: NA
V gene: TRBV7-6
CDR3 DNA: TGTGCCAGCAGCTTAGGGGATACCGGGGAGCTGTTTTTT
CDR3 protein: CASSLGDTGELFF

D gene: NA
J gene: TRBJ1-1
clone size: NA
V gene: TRBV11-1
CDR3 DNA: TGTGCCAGCAGCTTAACCCAGAGGGTGAACACTGAAGCTTTCTTT
CDR3 protein: CASSLTQRVNTEAFF

D gene: NA
J gene: TRBJ1-5
clone size: NA
V gene: TRBV6-1
CDR3 DNA: TGTGCCAGCAGTGAAACCGGGGGTACGTCTACCAATCAGCCCCAGCATTTT
CDR3 protein: CASSETGGTSTNQPQHF

D gene: NA
J gene: TRBJ2-1
clone size: NA
V gene: TRBV5-1
CDR3 DNA: TGCGCCAGCAGCTTGCGGGACCCCCCATTTAGTGTCAATGAGCAGTTCTTC
CDR3 protein: CASSLRDPPFSVNEQFF

D gene: NA
J gene: TRBJ2-1
clone size: NA
V gene: TRBV10-3
CDR3 DNA: TGTGCCATCAGTGAGTTGGGCGGGGCGGGTGAGCAGTTCTTC
CDR3 protein: CAISELGGAGEQFF

D gene: NA
J gene: TRBJ2-1
clone size: NA
V gene: TRBV15
CDR3 DNA: TGTGCCACCAGTAACCGACAGGTGGGGGGTGAGCAGTTCTTC
CDR3 protein: CATSNRQVGGEQFF

D gene: NA
J gene: TRBJ2-1
clone size: NA
V gene: TRBV7-6
CDR3 DNA: TGTGCCAGCAGCTTATCCCCCTCCGGGGAGCAGTTCTTC
CDR3 protein: CASSLSPSGEQFF

D gene: TRBD1
J gene: TRBJ1-2
clone size: NA
V gene: TRBV27
CDR3 DNA: TGTGCCAGCAGCTCCCCCGGGACAGGGGTTCGTGGCTACACCTTC
CDR3 protein: CASSSPGTGVRGYTF

D gene: NA
J gene: TRBJ2-3
clone size: NA
V gene: TRBV7-9
CDR3 DNA: TGTGCCAGCAGCTTAGTGAAGTTTCTGACAGATACGCAGTATTTT
CDR3 protein: CASSLVKFLTDTQYF